The text below deals with one T cell receptor beta chain. Generated by immunoSEQ multiplex PCR, the TCRdb table keeps only in-frame clones and is missing some. The sample holds about 59,000 clones, roughly 81% seen once. Trimming cost V 6 bases and J 5 bases, with 16 bases left between them. From germline, CDR1 is SEHNR and CDR2 FQNEAQ (reference sequence). The CDR3 runs 14 residues. This entry belongs to a study of memory CD4+ T cells and cytomegalovirus serostatus. Single viable CD3+CD4+CD8-CD45RO+ cells were sorted as the memory CD4+ T cells. The sequencing sample was made of memory CD4+ T cells from blood. The clonotype comes from an adult in good health and CMV-seronegative. V and J are TRBV7-9 and TRBJ2-5; possibly TRBD1 or TRBD2 for D (5 bases each). Here the CDR3 DNA reads TGTGCCAGCAGACCTAAGGCAGGGACGGAGACCCAGTACTTC. This codes for CASRPKAGTETQYF.